This entry concerns a single T cell receptor beta chain. Its antigen is not identified. It was autoimmune disease history or systemic immunosuppression that excluded patients. TCRdb's table, derived via immunoSEQ multiplex PCR, lists solely in-frame clones and lacks some. The table shows roughly 95,000 clones, with over 75% occurring only once. The CDR3 extends over 12 amino acids. From germline, CDR1 is MNHNS and CDR2 SASEGT. V gave up 6 bases and J gave up 3 bases, with 8 bases separating them. The sample originates from a study of OX40 agonist ivuxolimab in advanced cancers. Looking at the study overall: Patients receiving dose escalation had hepatocellular carcinoma, melanoma, renal cell or head and neck cancer.

Study results and limitations: The CD4+ and CD8+ T cells in the blood had expanded clonally by week 6 at 0.1 to 3.0 mg/kg.

The chain uses TRBV6-1 and TRBJ1-2; D uncertain. This clonotype was sampled from an adult with an advanced solid tumor such as melanoma, head and neck, liver or kidney cancer. The starting material was CD4+ or CD8+ T cells sorted from blood, obtained in a trial of the OX40 agonist ivuxolimab. The CDR3 loop reads CASREGHYGYTF. CDR3 DNA: TGTGCCAGCAGAGAGGGCCACTATGGCTACACCTTC.